The next 5 T cell receptor beta chains were all read from a single sample in a study of blood T cell repertoires in COVID-19. Using immunoSEQ multiplex PCR, the repertoire was profiled, and TCRdb retains in-frame clones only, with some absent. The profile shows about 370,000 clones, approximately 92% of them singletons. The sequenced material came from PBMCs or T cells enriched from blood (not recorded which). These receptors all stem from a young man who had recovered from COVID-19.

The V gene is TRBV5-1, the J gene TRBJ2-1, with 9 nucleotides matching TRBD2. The CDR3 spans 15 residues. From germline, CDR1 is SGHRS and CDR2 YFSETQ. The ends lost 3 bases at V and 4 bases at J; junction bases unmatched: 5. CDR3 protein: CASSSKAGGYNEQFF. As DNA, the CDR3 is TGCGCCAGCAGCTCCAAAGCGGGGGGATACAATGAGCAGTTCTTC.

This CDR3 reads CASSPSGGSFYEQYF. The DNA of the CDR3 is TGTGCCAGCAGCCCCTCGGGGGGCTCCTTCTACGAGCAGTACTTC. The V gene is TRBV5-5, the J gene TRBJ2-7; D is possibly TRBD2 (7 bases). With 4 bases removed from V and 3 bases from J, the gap between germline ends came to 17 bases. Germline V gene lookup returns CDR1 SGHKS and CDR2 YYEKEE (reference sequence). This CDR3 region has 15 residues.

This chain connects TRBV6-2 or TRBV6-3 to TRBJ2-1; 8 nucleotides match TRBD1. Per germline, CDR1 MNHEY and CDR2 SVGEGT. This CDR3 is 14 amino acids long. V shed 5 bases, J shed 1 base, and the junction held 1 base outside the gene matches. CDR3 coding DNA: TGTGCCAGCAGTACAGGGGGGTCCTACAATGAGCAGTTCTTC. Its translation: CASSTGGSYNEQFF.

The rearrangement uses TRBV6-1 and TRBJ2-5, with D uncertain. Trimming cost V 1 base and J 5 bases, with 14 bases left between them. CDR1 is MNHNS, CDR2 SASEGT, per germline. CDR3 length equals 15 residues. CDR3 protein: CASSEGSPPLETQYF. CDR3 sequence (DNA): TGTGCCAGCAGTGAAGGTTCCCCCCCATTGGAGACCCAGTACTTC.

This chain links TRBV19 with TRBJ1-1; 8 bases align to TRBD1. Germline trimming cut 0 bases from V and 4 bases from J; bases unmatched to any gene: 10. From germline, CDR1 is LNHDA and CDR2 SQIVND (reference sequence). There are 17 residues in the CDR3. The CDR3 coding sequence is TGTGCCAGTAGTATAGAAGACAGGGGAGAGGTTAGCACTGAAGCTTTCTTT. Amino acid sequence: CASSIEDRGEVSTEAFF.